These T cell receptor beta chains were read from a single sample in a study of T cells in localized non-small cell lung cancer. Profiled with immunoSEQ multiplex PCR; TCRdb holds only in-frame clones, not every one. The sample records approximately 64,000 clones, 90% being singletons. The sequencing here drew on peripheral blood, taken before any cancer treatment. These receptors were obtained from a woman between 35 and 75 years old with stage I lung adenocarcinoma. CDR3s include the opening cysteine and the closing phenylalanine or tryptophan. A D gene is named only where the DNA matches it firmly. The size of a clone is reported for some rows only, either as once, few or many, or as a class for expanded clones.

cdr3_nt	cdr3_aa	j_call	clone_size	d_call	v_call
TGTGCCAGCAGTCCACCGGGGGGGAGCTACACCTTC	CASSPPGGSYTF	TRBJ1-2	NA	NA	TRBV6-6
TGTGCCAGCAGTCAAATTAGCGGGGAGCTGTTTTTT	CASSQISGELFF	TRBJ2-2	NA	NA	TRBV28
TGTGCCAGCAGCTTAGCAGAGAGCTATGGCTACACCTTC	CASSLAESYGYTF	TRBJ1-2	once	NA	TRBV7-2
TGCAGCGTTGAAGTCGCGACAAGAAACTATGGCTACACCTTC	CSVEVATRNYGYTF	TRBJ1-2	NA	NA	TRBV29-1
TGTGCCAGCAGCTTACGGACTGGTGAAGCTTTCTTT	CASSLRTGEAFF	TRBJ1-1	NA	NA	TRBV9
TGTGCCAGCAGCTCATCCGGGACAGGGGATATCGGGGAGCTGTTTTTT	CASSSSGTGDIGELFF	TRBJ2-2	NA	TRBD1	TRBV5-4
TGTGCTAGTGGTTTGGGACAGAACACTGAAGCTTTCTTT	CASGLGQNTEAFF	TRBJ1-1	NA	NA	TRBV12-5
TGTGCCAGCAGCTTAGGACCTTCCACAGATACGCAGTATTTT	CASSLGPSTDTQYF	TRBJ2-3	NA	NA	TRBV7-9
TGCGCCAGCAGCCAAGATATGGTTTCAGATACGCAGTATTTT	CASSQDMVSDTQYF	TRBJ2-3	NA	NA	TRBV4-3
TGTGCCAGCAGCTTAAATATAGGGCTGAACACTGAAGCTTTCTTT	CASSLNIGLNTEAFF	TRBJ1-1	NA	NA	TRBV7-2
TGTGCCAGCAGTTCTTGGGGGGACGCAGGGAATGAAAAACTGTTTTTT	CASSSWGDAGNEKLFF	TRBJ1-4	NA	NA	TRBV6-5
TGTGCCAGCAGCTTAATCAGGGGAGGGGACTATTATGGCTACACCTTC	CASSLIRGGDYYGYTF	TRBJ1-2	NA	NA	TRBV7-8
TGTGCCAGCAGTGCGGGACAGGGGATGGTAGCTGGGGCCAACGTCCTGACTTTC	CASSAGQGMVAGANVLTF	TRBJ2-6	NA	TRBD1	TRBV25-1
TGTGCCAGCAGCTCTGCAGGCAACGCCTACGAGCAGTACTTC	CASSSAGNAYEQYF	TRBJ2-7	NA	NA	TRBV7-2
TGTGCCAGCTCACCGGGGCTGAACACTGAAGCTTTCTTT	CASSPGLNTEAFF	TRBJ1-1	NA	NA	TRBV18
TGTGCCAGCAGCCAAGATTTCGTGGGGAACACAGATACGCAGTATTTT	CASSQDFVGNTDTQYF	TRBJ2-3	NA	NA	TRBV4-2
TGTGCCAGCAGTTTGCGGAACAGTCAGGGAGCGGACATTCAGTACTTC	CASSLRNSQGADIQYF	TRBJ2-4	medium-sized	NA	TRBV27
TGCAGTGCTAGGCGGGAGCGGGACAAGTACTTC	CSARRERDKYF	TRBJ2-7	few	NA	TRBV20-1
TGTGCCAGCAGTTTATCGCTCCCCGGGGCCTCCTACGAGCAGTACTTC	CASSLSLPGASYEQYF	TRBJ2-7	NA	NA	TRBV27
TGTGCCAGCAGCGTAGCGCGGATTTCGAACACCGGGGAGCTGTTTTTT	CASSVARISNTGELFF	TRBJ2-2	NA	NA	TRBV9
TGTGCCAGCAGCTTAGTAAGAGGCGACGAGCAGTACTTC	CASSLVRGDEQYF	TRBJ2-7	NA	NA	TRBV7-2
TGTGCCAGTAACCCAGGGGGGTGGACTGAAGCTTTCTTT	CASNPGGWTEAFF	TRBJ1-1	once	TRBD1	TRBV18
TGTGACAGCATCAATCCCGGGGGCGGGGGCACTGAAGCTTTCTTT	CDSINPGGGGTEAFF	TRBJ1-1	NA	NA	TRBV28
TGTGCCAGCACAGGGGGCCGTAGCATTCAGTACTTC	CASTGGRSIQYF	TRBJ2-4	NA	TRBD1	TRBV28
TGTGCCATCAGTTGGACTAGCGGGTCCTCCTACGAGCAGTACTTC	CAISWTSGSSYEQYF	TRBJ2-7	NA	TRBD2	TRBV10-3
TGTGCCAGCAGCTTAGGAGGGGCAGCGGAAGCTTTCTTT	CASSLGGAAEAFF	TRBJ1-1	NA	NA	TRBV7-9
TGTGCCAGCACCGACGGACAGGGACCCGAGCAGTACTTC	CASTDGQGPEQYF	TRBJ2-7	NA	TRBD1	TRBV28
TGTGCCATCAGTGATGCCCCAGGAGCGGGGGAGCTGTTTTTT	CAISDAPGAGELFF	TRBJ2-2	once	NA	TRBV10-3
TGTGCCGTAGGGGGACAGTCTAACTATGGCTACACCTTC	CAVGGQSNYGYTF	TRBJ1-2	NA	TRBD1	TRBV27
TGTGCCAGCAGTTACCGATCCGAGGGGTCGCCCCAGCATTTT	CASSYRSEGSPQHF	TRBJ1-5	once	NA	TRBV6-6
TGTGCCAGCAGCTTGGGAGACAGATATAATTCACCCCTCCACTTT	CASSLGDRYNSPLHF	TRBJ1-6	NA	NA	TRBV7-2
TGTGCCAGCAGCTTAGCCACAGGGGCCGAGACCGGGGAGCTGTTTTTT	CASSLATGAETGELFF	TRBJ2-2	NA	TRBD1	TRBV7-8
TGCGCCAGCAGCCTAGGCTCCGGGGACAGTTTTACTGAGCAGTTCTTC	CASSLGSGDSFTEQFF	TRBJ2-1	NA	TRBD1	TRBV5-1
TGTGCCAGCAGTCGTGACCCGGCTAAGAACACCGGGGAGCTGTTTTTT	CASSRDPAKNTGELFF	TRBJ2-2	NA	NA	TRBV2
TGTGCCAGCAGACTCGAGGAGGGGGCTTTTAACTATGGCTACACCTTC	CASRLEEGAFNYGYTF	TRBJ1-2	NA	TRBD1	TRBV4-2
TGCGCCAGCAGGCGGCTAGCGGGGGTCTACGAGCAGTACTTC	CASRRLAGVYEQYF	TRBJ2-7	once	TRBD2	TRBV5-1
TGTGCCAGCAGCTTTGGGACTAGCGGGTCCTACGAGCAGTACTTC	CASSFGTSGSYEQYF	TRBJ2-7	NA	TRBD2	TRBV7-2
TGTGCCATCAGTGATGCAGGGACCTATGGCTACACCTTC	CAISDAGTYGYTF	TRBJ1-2	NA	NA	TRBV10-3
TGTGCCAGCAGCCCCTCGTCGGGCAGGGGGGACTATGGCTACACCTTC	CASSPSSGRGDYGYTF	TRBJ1-2	NA	TRBD1	TRBV5-4
TGTGCCAGCAGCCAATTAGGCGGGAGGGCCTCTGAGCAGTTCTTC	CASSQLGGRASEQFF	TRBJ2-1	NA	TRBD2	TRBV16
TGCAGTGCTTTGGACGGTGGCTACACCTTC	CSALDGGYTF	TRBJ1-2	NA	NA	TRBV20-1
TGTGCCAGCAGAGAGGGACTAGCGGGGACCTACGAGCAGTACTTC	CASREGLAGTYEQYF	TRBJ2-7	NA	TRBD2	TRBV28
TGTGCCAGCTCACCACAAGGGAACACTGAAGCTTTCTTT	CASSPQGNTEAFF	TRBJ1-1	NA	NA	TRBV18
TGTGCCAGCATGGTACGGGTAAAGGGCGTCTATGGCTACACCTTC	CASMVRVKGVYGYTF	TRBJ1-2	NA	NA	TRBV6-5
TGTGCCAGCAGTCTAAGATTAGCGGGAGCGTACAATGAGCAGTTCTTC	CASSLRLAGAYNEQFF	TRBJ2-1	NA	TRBD2	TRBV4-2
TGCGCCAGCAGCCAACTAGACAGGGCGATTACTGAAGCTTTCTTT	CASSQLDRAITEAFF	TRBJ1-1	NA	TRBD1	TRBV4-3